Listed below are T cell receptor beta chains from one sample, sequenced in a study of blood T cell repertoires in COVID-19. TCRdb keeps only in-frame clones here, not all; method: immunoSEQ multiplex PCR. The sample has around 100,000 clones, 80% seen once; the top ten hold about an eighth. Sequencing was performed on peripheral blood. These receptor sequences come from a woman in her 70s with acute or convalescent COVID-19. The CDR3 runs from the conserved cysteine through the conserved F or W. Fields, in order: clone size, J gene, D gene, V gene, CDR3 protein, CDR3 DNA. The D gene is left open where the match is weak. Rows give clone size only sometimes, using once, few, many, or a class for an expanded clone.

-,TRBJ1-1,-,TRBV5-4,CASSLGWDWEKETEAFF,TGTGCCAGCAGCTTAGGCTGGGACTGGGAGAAGGAAACTGAAGCTTTCTTT
-,TRBJ1-1,-,TRBV27,CASSLMGQLDAEAFF,TGTGCCAGCAGTTTAATGGGACAATTGGACGCTGAAGCTTTCTTT
-,TRBJ2-1,TRBD2,TRBV10-3,CAISETTSGRHNEQFF,TGTGCCATCAGTGAGACTACTAGCGGGCGCCACAATGAGCAGTTCTTC
-,TRBJ1-5,TRBD1,TRBV19,CASTQDRGYHQPQHF,TGTGCCAGTACCCAGGACAGGGGGTATCATCAGCCCCAGCATTTT
few,TRBJ1-6,-,TRBV4-1,CASSLRTASSYNSPLHF,TGCGCCAGCAGCCTGAGGACAGCGAGCTCCTATAATTCACCCCTCCACTTT
-,TRBJ1-1,TRBD1,TRBV3-1/TRBV3-2,CASSQGTGFRTEAFF,TGTGCCAGCAGCCAAGGGACAGGGTTTCGCACTGAAGCTTTCTTT
-,TRBJ1-1,TRBD1,TRBV7-2,CASSPWTGRNTEAFF,TGTGCCAGCAGCCCATGGACAGGGCGGAACACTGAAGCTTTCTTT
-,TRBJ2-5,-,TRBV19,CASSMDRGETQYF,TGTGCCAGTAGTATGGACAGAGGGGAGACCCAGTACTTC
few,TRBJ1-4,TRBD1,TRBV3-1/TRBV3-2,CASSQGQGEKLFF,TGTGCCAGCAGCCAAGGACAGGGAGAAAAACTGTTTTTT
-,TRBJ2-3,-,TRBV2,CASTWSGLKDTDTQYF,TGTGCCAGCACCTGGTCCGGACTGAAGGACACAGATACGCAGTATTTT
-,TRBJ2-5,-,TRBV10-3,CAISPGAGETQYF,TGTGCCATCAGCCCGGGAGCCGGGGAGACCCAGTACTTC
-,TRBJ2-1,TRBD1,TRBV10-3,CAISETGGSVIPKQFF,TGTGCCATCAGTGAGACAGGGGGCTCGGTCATACCTAAGCAGTTCTTC
-,TRBJ2-7,TRBD2,TRBV30,CAWRGGTSGGAFYEQYF,TGTGCCTGGAGGGGCGGGACTAGCGGGGGGGCCTTCTACGAGCAGTACTTC
-,TRBJ2-1,TRBD2,TRBV13,CASSPRGTSSYNEQFF,TGTGCCAGCAGCCCCCGCGGGACTAGCTCCTACAATGAGCAGTTCTTC
-,TRBJ2-5,TRBD2,TRBV9,CASSVAPAGGQETQYF,TGTGCCAGCAGCGTAGCCCCAGCGGGGGGCCAAGAGACCCAGTACTTC
-,TRBJ1-1,-,TRBV3-1/TRBV3-2,CASSQTTGTNTEAFF,TGTGCCAGCAGCCAGACTACAGGGACGAACACTGAAGCTTTCTTT
once,TRBJ1-3,-,TRBV20-1,CSASYTANSGNTIYF,TGCAGTGCTAGTTATACAGCCAACTCTGGAAACACCATATATTTT
few,TRBJ1-1,TRBD1,TRBV18,CASSPGQGTEAFF,TGTGCCAGCTCACCCGGACAGGGCACTGAAGCTTTCTTT
-,TRBJ2-7,TRBD2,TRBV3-1/TRBV3-2,CASSTTSAAYEQYF,TGTGCCAGCAGCACAACTAGCGCGGCCTACGAGCAGTACTTC
-,TRBJ1-4,-,TRBV7-8,CASSLQATNEKLFF,TGTGCCAGCAGCTTACAGGCAACTAATGAAAAACTGTTTTTT
once,TRBJ1-4,TRBD1,TRBV18,CASSLDRGREEKLFF,TGTGCCAGCTCACTCGACAGGGGTAGAGAGGAAAAACTGTTTTTT
-,TRBJ2-7,TRBD2,TRBV19,CASRPSNSGAYEQYF,TGTGCCAGTAGACCCTCTAATAGCGGGGCCTACGAGCAGTACTTC